This T cell receptor beta chain was observed in a study of T-cell reconstitution after alpha-beta-depleted transplantation in children. General study findings and limits: Recipient T cells and thymic progenitors that survived gave rise to the high TCRbeta diversity observed at day 60 in some patients. Newly produced T cells mostly provided counts and TCRbeta diversity after one year, as hyperexpanded clones declined.

Concerning this clonotype: The antigen remains unidentified.

Germline-derived CDR1 and CDR2 are SGHVS and FQNEAQ. This CDR3 contains 13 residues. V gave up 4 bases and J gave up 5 bases; unmatched junction bases: 4. TCRbeta library construction was performed incorporating unique molecular identifiers. One entry per CDR3 protein, called by TCRdb with MiXCR from the PCR reads. The sample has approximately 300,000 distinct CDR3 sequences; 6% to 10% are singletons. Sequencing used peripheral blood, obtained 360 days after TCRalphabeta/CD19-depleted stem cell transplant. The V and J genes are TRBV7-8 and TRBJ2-5; TRBD2 matches at 7 bases. The TCR was taken from a female patient aged 2-10 years who had a stem cell transplant for Fanconi anemia, so the T cells may come from the graft donor. As DNA, the CDR3 is TGTGCCAGCAGCTGGGGGGGGGATGAGACCCAGTACTTC. Protein sequence: CASSWGGDETQYF. The variable domain in full, with the rest retrieved from reference TRBV7-8 and TRBJ2-5, is GAGVSQSPRYKVAKRGQDVALRCDPISGHVSLFWYQQALGQGPEFLTYFQNEAQLDKSGLPSDRFFAERPEGSVSTLKIQRTQQEDSAVYLCASSWGGDETQYFGPGTRLLVL.